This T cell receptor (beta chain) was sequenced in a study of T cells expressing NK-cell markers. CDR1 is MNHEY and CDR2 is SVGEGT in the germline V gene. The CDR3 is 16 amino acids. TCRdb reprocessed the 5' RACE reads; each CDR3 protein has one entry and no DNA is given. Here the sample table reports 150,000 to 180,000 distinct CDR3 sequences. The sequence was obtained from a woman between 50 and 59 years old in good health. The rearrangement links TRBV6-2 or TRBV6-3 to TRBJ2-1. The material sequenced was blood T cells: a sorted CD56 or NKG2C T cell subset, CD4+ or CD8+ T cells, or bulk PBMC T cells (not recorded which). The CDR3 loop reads CASSYITVASYNEQFF.